The present T cell receptor beta chain was sequenced within a study of blood T cell repertoires in COVID-19. Study in general: Nucleic acid was either cDNA or gDNA, and it came from T cells, B-cell-depleted T cells, or PBMCs.

Trimming shortened V by 5 bases and J by 7 bases, and 11 bases separated the two germline ends. The length of the CDR3 is 13 residues. Germline assignment: CDR1 KGHSH and CDR2 LQKENI. Using immunoSEQ multiplex PCR, the repertoire was profiled, and TCRdb retains in-frame clones only, with some absent. The top ten clones hold approximately 6.8% of a sample with tens of thousands of clones, 80% to 90% of them seen once. In this sample, this clone turned up a few times. This TCR was sampled from a man aged 60 to 75 with acute or convalescent COVID-19. The specimen sequenced was peripheral blood. The V call is TRBV18, the J call TRBJ1-4; D is possibly TRBD1 (6 bases). Here the CDR3 reads CASSSTGSEKLFF. The CDR3 DNA is TGTGCCAGCTCATCAACAGGGAGTGAAAAACTGTTTTTT.